This T cell receptor beta chain was sequenced for a study of blood T cell repertoires in COVID-19. Across the whole study: Some COVID-19 samples were acute and others convalescent; all came from the United States, Italy and Spain. T cells, B-cell-depleted T cells, or PBMCs provided the cDNA or gDNA that served as material.

Original processing notes: Estimated nucleated cell counts came from reference gene primer amplification. Some clones are missing from TCRdb's copy, which holds only in-frame ones; the method was immunoSEQ multiplex PCR. V and J calls and clone size are as listed in that table; D and trimming were resolved from the DNA. The repertoire holds about 110,000 clones, with less than 75% as singletons. Germline CDR1 reads SNHLY; CDR2 reads FYNNEI. The length of the CDR3 is 14 residues. Trimming at V came to 6 bases and at J to 3 bases, leaving 4 bases not matched to a gene. The rearrangement links TRBV2 to TRBJ2-3; TRBD2 matches at 9 bases. The specimen sequenced was peripheral blood. This receptor was taken from a human donor with acute or convalescent COVID-19. The donor label of this sample is uncertain. CDR3 amino acids: CASRVLAGTDTQYF. CDR3 DNA: TGTGCCAGCAGGGTTCTAGCGGGGACAGATACGCAGTATTTT.